One sample yielded the 3 T cell receptor beta chains listed below, sequenced in a study of blood T cell repertoires in COVID-19. Method: immunoSEQ multiplex PCR; TCRdb's copy keeps in-frame clones and lacks some. The sample has about 120,000 clones; 84% are singletons. The sample was PBMCs or T cells enriched from blood (not recorded which). These receptors all stem from a woman aged 25 to 39 who had recovered from COVID-19.

V gene TRBV19 combines with J gene TRBJ1-2; 7 positions match TRBD1. This CDR3 has 14 residues. The J segment lost 3 bases and the V segment lost 5 bases, leaving 6 bases of the junction unmatched. CDR1 is LNHDA, CDR2 SQIVND, per germline (reference sequence). In DNA, the CDR3 is TGTGCCAGTAGTGCCTCAGGGGGATACTATGGCTACACCTTC. Amino acid sequence: CASSASGGYYGYTF.

The rearrangement uses TRBV27 and TRBJ2-7; TRBD1 is a possible D gene (6 bases). V was pared by 5 bases and J by 4 bases, with 18 bases between. From germline, CDR1 is MNHEY and CDR2 SMNVEV (reference sequence). The CDR3 is made up of 15 amino acids. CDR3 sequence reads: CASSPLGAPTYEQYF. CDR3 bases: TGTGCCAGCAGTCCTTTGGGGGCTCCAACTTACGAGCAGTACTTC.

The chain employs TRBV18 and TRBJ1-1; no definite D call. Trimming stripped 6 bases from V and 1 base from J, with 9 bases between. The CDR3 spans 13 residues. Germline CDR1 is KGHSH and CDR2 is LQKENI. DNA for the CDR3: TGTGCCAGCTCCCCCCAGAAGAACACTGAAGCTTTCTTT. Its protein is CASSPQKNTEAFF.